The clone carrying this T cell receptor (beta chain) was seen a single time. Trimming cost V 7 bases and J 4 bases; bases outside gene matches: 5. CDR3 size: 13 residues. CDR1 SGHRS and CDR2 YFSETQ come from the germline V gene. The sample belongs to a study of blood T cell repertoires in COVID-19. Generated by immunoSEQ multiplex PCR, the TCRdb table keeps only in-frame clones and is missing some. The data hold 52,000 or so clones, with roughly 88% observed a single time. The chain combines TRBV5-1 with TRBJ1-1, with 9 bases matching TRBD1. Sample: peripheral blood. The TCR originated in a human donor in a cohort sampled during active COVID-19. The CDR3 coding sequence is TGCGCCAGCGGAGACAGGGGGGTCACTGAAGCTTTCTTT. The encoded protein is CASGDRGVTEAFF.